This TCR beta chain was profiled in a study of T cell responses to AZD1222 COVID-19 vaccine. Pooled in the analysis were second doses at about 4 or about 12 weeks. Details on this clone: Its target is not known.

CDR1 SQVTM and CDR2 ANQGSEA come from the germline V gene. The CDR3 contains 14 residues. V lost 4 bases, J lost 8 bases, and 17 bases lay in between. Study-wide findings and caveats: Repertoire sampling was restricted to post-peak T cell response timepoints. Females made up more of the donors, who were largely white British, and clonal diversity may have come out too low.

This table comes from immunoSEQ multiplex PCR, and its TCRdb copy is limited to in-frame clones, with some not included. This repertoire shows about 54,000 clones, more than 70% found once; its top ten account for roughly 15%. The clonotype comes from an adult who received the AZD1222 COVID-19 vaccine. The chain has TRBV29-1 and TRBJ1-4; D not resolved. The source was peripheral blood, collected 28 days after the second AZD1222 dose. In DNA form, the CDR3 reads TGCAGCGTTGGAGTAGCCCAGGCGGGAGAAAAACTGTTTTTT. Protein: CSVGVAQAGEKLFF.